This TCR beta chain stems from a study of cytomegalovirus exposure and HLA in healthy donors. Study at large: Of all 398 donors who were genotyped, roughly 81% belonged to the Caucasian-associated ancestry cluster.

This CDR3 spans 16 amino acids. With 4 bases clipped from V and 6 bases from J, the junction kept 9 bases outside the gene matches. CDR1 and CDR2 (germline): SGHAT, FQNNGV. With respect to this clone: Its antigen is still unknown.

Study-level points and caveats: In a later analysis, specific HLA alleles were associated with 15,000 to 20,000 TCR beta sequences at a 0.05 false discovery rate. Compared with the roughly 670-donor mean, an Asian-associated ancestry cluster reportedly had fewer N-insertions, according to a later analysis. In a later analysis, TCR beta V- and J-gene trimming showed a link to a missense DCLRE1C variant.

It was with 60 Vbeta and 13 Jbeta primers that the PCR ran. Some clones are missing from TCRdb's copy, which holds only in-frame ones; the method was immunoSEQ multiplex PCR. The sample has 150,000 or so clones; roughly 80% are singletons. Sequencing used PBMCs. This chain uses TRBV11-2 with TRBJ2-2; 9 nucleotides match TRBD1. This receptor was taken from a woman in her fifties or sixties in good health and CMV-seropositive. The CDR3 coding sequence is TGTGCCAGCAGCTCCCCACGGGACAGGGAGTCCGGGGAGCTGTTTTTT. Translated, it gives CASSSPRDRESGELFF.